The 8 T cell receptor beta chains below all came from one sample that was sequenced in a study of blood T cells in healthy people across ages. Primed by a sample-barcoded 5' primer and a J-beta primer mix, a second PCR proceeded for roughly 7 to 12 cycles. Each CDR3 protein is one row after TCRdb ran MiXCR on the 5' RACE reads. Among some 1.5 million distinct CDR3 sequences listed, about 28% were seen once. Sequenced input: blood. These receptors originate from a woman aged 25 to 39 in good health.

This clonotype was counted between two and nine times. J is TRBJ2-4 and V is TRBV30, with D unclear. The assigned J gene may be wrong: the sequence end matches TRBJ2-7 better. Germline CDR1 GTSNPN, CDR2 SVGIG (reference sequence). The CDR3 consists of 14 residues. The CDR3 region is CAWSVSRAALEQYF. The CDR3 DNA is TGTGCCTGGAGTGTTAGTAGGGCAGCCCTCGAGCAGTACTTC.

Turning to this clonotype: A much larger clonotype is one base distant, so this may be a read error. The V and J genes are TRBV4-1 and TRBJ2-1; D not certain. There are 14 residues in the CDR3. Germline V lookup: CDR1 MGHRA, CDR2 YSYEKL. For the CDR3, the DNA is TGCGCCAACAGCCAAGGGCCCCGGAGCGATGAGCAGTTCTTC. Protein sequence: CANSQGPRSDEQFF.

The chain combines TRBV4-2 with TRBJ2-3; 12 bases agree with TRBD2. Per the germline V gene, CDR1 is LGHNA and CDR2 is YNFKEQ. V shed 0 bases, J shed 2 bases, and the junction held 3 bases outside the gene matches. The CDR3 length is 17 residues. The CDR3 sequence: CASSQDGLAGFTDTQYF. DNA of the CDR3: TGTGCCAGCAGCCAAGATGGACTAGCGGGATTCACAGATACGCAGTATTTT.

The sample holds a few counts of this clonotype. This rearrangement joins TRBV7-9 to TRBJ2-5; TRBD2 matches 9 bases. CDR3 length equals 14 residues. J gave up 11 bases and V 8 bases, and 15 bases lay outside the gene matches. Per the germline V gene, CDR1 is SEHNR and CDR2 is FQNEAQ (reference sequence). The CDR3 here is CASGAGGWRSEQYF. The CDR3, as DNA: TGTGCCAGCGGAGCGGGAGGCTGGAGAAGTGAGCAGTACTTC.

The J gene is TRBJ2-3, the V gene TRBV28; D gene unclear. V lost 1 base, J lost 7 bases, and 3 bases lay in between. The CDR3 runs to 11 residues. Germline loops: CDR1 MDHEN, CDR2 SYDVKM. The CDR3 nucleotides are TGTGCCAGCAGTTTATCGAATACGCAGTATTTT. It is translated as CASSLSNTQYF.

The rearrangement joins TRBV12-3 or TRBV12-4 to TRBJ2-1; D call uncertain. V gave up 6 bases and J gave up 6 bases, with 15 bases separating them. CDR3 length: 14 amino acids. In DNA, the CDR3 is TGTGCCAGCAGACAACGAGACGTAGGCAATGAGCAGTTCTTC. This translates into CASRQRDVGNEQFF.

This clonotype came up many times. V usage is TRBV5-1 and J usage is TRBJ2-1, with 12 bases identical to TRBD2. Germline assignment: CDR1 SGHRS and CDR2 YFSETQ. Losses at the gene ends were 1 base for V and 8 bases for J; bases not matched to a gene: 13. The CDR3 has 18 residues. The CDR3 nucleotides read TGCGCCAGCAGCTTGCGTGGCCCGACTAGCGGGAGCATGTATGAGCAGTTCTTC. Translation: CASSLRGPTSGSMYEQFF. The full variable domain, completed using reference TRBV5-1 and TRBJ2-1, is KAGVTQTPRYLIKTRGQQVTLSCSPISGHRSVSWYQQTPGQGLQFLFEYFSETQRNKGNFPGRFSGRQFSNSRSEMNVSTLELGDSALYLCASSLRGPTSGSMYEQFFGPGTRLTVL.

The gene calls are TRBV7-2 and TRBJ2-1, with no clear D. Per germline, CDR1 SGHTA and CDR2 FQGNSA. CDR3 length: 14 amino acids. The V and J ends lost 5 bases and 5 bases respectively, with 13 bases between them. CDR3: CASSPRSRNNEQFF. CDR3 in DNA: TGTGCCAGCAGCCCCCGCTCTCGAAACAATGAGCAGTTCTTC.